These T cell receptor beta chains were read from a single sample in a study of blood T cell repertoires in COVID-19. The repertoire was sequenced with immunoSEQ multiplex PCR; TCRdb's copy has only in-frame clones and lacks some. The sample shows some 400,000 clones, around 87% of them seen only once. Sample: peripheral blood. These receptors came from a man aged 18 to 29 with active or convalescent COVID-19. Both conserved end residues are part of each CDR3. A D gene is named only where the DNA matches it firmly. The listing skips clone size in some rows; elsewhere it reads once, few, many or a size class.

j_gene: TRBJ2-1; d_gene: NA; v_gene: TRBV12-3/TRBV12-4; len: 12; abundance: NA; CDR3nt: TGTGCCAGCAGAGGACGGGGTGATGAGCAGTTCTTC; CDR3aa: CASRGRGDEQFF
j_gene: TRBJ2-5; d_gene: TRBD2; v_gene: TRBV6-5; len: 15; abundance: once; CDR3nt: TGTGCCAGCAGTTACCCGCCTAGCGGTCAGGAGACCCAGTACTTC; CDR3aa: CASSYPPSGQETQYF
j_gene: TRBJ2-7; d_gene: NA; v_gene: TRBV6-5; len: 12; abundance: once; CDR3nt: TGTGCCAGCAGAAAGCAGGGTTGGGAGCAGTACTTC; CDR3aa: CASRKQGWEQYF
j_gene: TRBJ1-1; d_gene: NA; v_gene: TRBV27; len: 13; abundance: NA; CDR3nt: TGTGCCAGCAGTTTGGGTAGACTGACTGAAGCTTTCTTT; CDR3aa: CASSLGRLTEAFF
j_gene: TRBJ2-3; d_gene: TRBD1; v_gene: TRBV9; len: 16; abundance: NA; CDR3nt: TGTGCCAGCAGCACCAGGACAGGGTTTTACTTGGATACGCAGTATTTT; CDR3aa: CASSTRTGFYLDTQYF
j_gene: TRBJ1-5; d_gene: NA; v_gene: TRBV6-5; len: 13; abundance: NA; CDR3nt: TGTGCCAGCAGGGCAGTCCTCAATCAGCCCCAGCATTTT; CDR3aa: CASRAVLNQPQHF
j_gene: TRBJ2-4; d_gene: NA; v_gene: TRBV18; len: 16; abundance: NA; CDR3nt: TGTGCCAGCTCACCCACCTCGGGGTTAGCCAAAAACATTCAGTACTTC; CDR3aa: CASSPTSGLAKNIQYF
j_gene: TRBJ2-7; d_gene: TRBD1; v_gene: TRBV7-9; len: 16; abundance: NA; CDR3nt: TGTGCCAGCAGCTTAGTGGGACAGGGGTGGTTCTACGAGCAGTACTTC; CDR3aa: CASSLVGQGWFYEQYF
j_gene: TRBJ1-1; d_gene: TRBD1; v_gene: TRBV27; len: 13; abundance: NA; CDR3nt: TGTGCCAGCAGAACAACAGGGGCCACTGAAGCTTTCTTT; CDR3aa: CASRTTGATEAFF
j_gene: TRBJ1-2; d_gene: TRBD1; v_gene: TRBV28; len: 15; abundance: once; CDR3nt: TGTGCCAGCAGTTCGACACAGGGGGCGAACTATGGCTACACCTTC; CDR3aa: CASSSTQGANYGYTF
j_gene: TRBJ1-1; d_gene: NA; v_gene: TRBV3-1/TRBV3-2; len: 15; abundance: NA; CDR3nt: TGTGCCAGCAGCCCAGATACAGGATTGAACACTGAAGCTTTCTTT; CDR3aa: CASSPDTGLNTEAFF
j_gene: TRBJ2-3; d_gene: NA; v_gene: TRBV20-1; len: 16; abundance: NA; CDR3nt: TGCAGTGCTAGTTCCGTGGGGGGGGCCGGCGCAGATACGCAGTATTTT; CDR3aa: CSASSVGGAGADTQYF
j_gene: TRBJ2-7; d_gene: NA; v_gene: TRBV4-1; len: 15; abundance: NA; CDR3nt: TGCGCCAGCAGCCAAGATGACAGAGAGCCCTACGAGCAGTACTTC; CDR3aa: CASSQDDREPYEQYF
j_gene: TRBJ2-5; d_gene: TRBD2; v_gene: TRBV7-6; len: 20; abundance: NA; CDR3nt: TGTGCCAGCAGCCCGGGGGATCGACTAGCGGGGGGGCCGCGAGGAGAGACCCAGTACTTC; CDR3aa: CASSPGDRLAGGPRGETQYF
j_gene: TRBJ2-7; d_gene: TRBD2; v_gene: TRBV11-3; len: 14; abundance: NA; CDR3nt: TGTGCCAGCAGCTCCAGCGGGATGGTCACCGAGCAGTACTTC; CDR3aa: CASSSSGMVTEQYF
j_gene: TRBJ2-3; d_gene: NA; v_gene: TRBV29-1; len: 13; abundance: NA; CDR3nt: TGCAGCGCCGGGGAACGAAAAGTCGATACGCAGTATTTT; CDR3aa: CSAGERKVDTQYF
j_gene: TRBJ2-1; d_gene: NA; v_gene: TRBV7-9; len: 15; abundance: few; CDR3nt: TGTGCCAGCAGCTTAGTCCGGAGCTCCTACAATGAGCAGTTCTTC; CDR3aa: CASSLVRSSYNEQFF
j_gene: TRBJ2-7; d_gene: TRBD1; v_gene: TRBV6-5; len: 15; abundance: NA; CDR3nt: TGTGCCAGCACTCAAATACAGGGGCACCCCTACGAGCAGTACTTC; CDR3aa: CASTQIQGHPYEQYF
j_gene: TRBJ2-1; d_gene: NA; v_gene: TRBV10-3; len: 16; abundance: NA; CDR3nt: TGTGCCATCAGTGATTGGGGGGGCGATTCAAACAATGAGCAGTTCTTC; CDR3aa: CAISDWGGDSNNEQFF
j_gene: TRBJ1-6; d_gene: NA; v_gene: TRBV28; len: 15; abundance: NA; CDR3nt: TGTGCCAGCTCTATCGGGGGGCTGTATAATTCACCCCTCCACTTT; CDR3aa: CASSIGGLYNSPLHF
j_gene: TRBJ2-2; d_gene: TRBD2; v_gene: TRBV19; len: 15; abundance: NA; CDR3nt: TGTGCCAGTAGTAGGGGGACTAGAGGCACCGGGGAGCTGTTTTTT; CDR3aa: CASSRGTRGTGELFF
j_gene: TRBJ2-1; d_gene: NA; v_gene: TRBV4-1; len: 17; abundance: NA; CDR3nt: TGCGCCAGCAGCCAAGACGGCCGGGATTTAATGTACAATGAGCAGTTCTTC; CDR3aa: CASSQDGRDLMYNEQFF
j_gene: TRBJ2-5; d_gene: TRBD1; v_gene: TRBV11-1; len: 15; abundance: NA; CDR3nt: TGTGCCAGCAGCCGCCGGACAGGGGGCGCGGAGACCCAGTACTTC; CDR3aa: CASSRRTGGAETQYF
j_gene: TRBJ1-6; d_gene: NA; v_gene: TRBV3-1/TRBV3-2; len: 14; abundance: once; CDR3nt: TGTGCCAGCAGCGGAGGGGCCGGGAATTCACCCCTCCACTTT; CDR3aa: CASSGGAGNSPLHF
j_gene: TRBJ2-7; d_gene: TRBD2; v_gene: TRBV4-3; len: 16; abundance: NA; CDR3nt: TGCGCCAGCAGCCAATTTCTAGCGGGGACCTCCTACGAGCAGTACTTC; CDR3aa: CASSQFLAGTSYEQYF
j_gene: TRBJ2-2; d_gene: NA; v_gene: TRBV28; len: 16; abundance: NA; CDR3nt: TGTGCCAGCAGCTCCCCGGGTATCGGGGGTAGCGGGGAGCTGTTTTTT; CDR3aa: CASSSPGIGGSGELFF